The 25 T cell receptor beta chains below were found in one sample sequenced in a study of blood T cells in healthy people across ages. Combining a sample-barcoded 5' primer with a J-beta primer mix, a second PCR ran for about 7 to 11 cycles. Via MiXCR, TCRdb re-called the 5' RACE reads, giving one row per CDR3 protein. The sample holds 800,000 to 950,000 distinct CDR3 sequences, about 36% seen once. Sequencing used blood. Every receptor here comes from a man between 18 and 35 years old in good health.

This clonotype has more than one count but fewer than ten. The rearrangement uses TRBV6-1 and TRBJ2-7, with 12 nucleotides matching TRBD2. Unmatched junction bases numbered 7, after V lost 4 bases and J lost 0 bases. Germline V gene sequence: CDR1 MNHNS, CDR2 SASEGT. The CDR3 totals 17 residues. CDR3 in DNA: TGTGCCAGCAGTGTCACTAGCGGGGGGCCTAGCTCCTACGAGCAGTACTTC. Translation: CASSVTSGGPSSYEQYF.

This clonotype has a count of ten or more. The CDR3 DNA reads as TGTGCCAGCAGCCGGGACAGTGGTACCCTCAATGAGCAGTTCTTC. Protein: CASSRDSGTLNEQFF. The genes are TRBV2 and TRBJ2-1; 7 bases are shared with TRBD1. From germline, CDR1 is SNHLY and CDR2 FYNNEI. There are 15 residues in the CDR3. The V segment lost 6 bases and the J segment 6 bases; nucleotides outside the gene matches: 11. The full variable domain, in which reference TRBV2 and TRBJ2-1 provide the parts outside the CDR3, is EPEVTQTPSHQVTQMGQEVILRCVPISNHLYFYWYRQILGQKVEFLVSFYNNEISEKSEIFDDQFSVERPDGSNFTLKIRSTKLEDSAMYFCASSRDSGTLNEQFFGPGTRLTVL.

This chain connects TRBV5-1 to TRBJ1-1; D uncertain. The germline V gene has CDR1 SGHRS and CDR2 YFSETQ. This CDR3 contains 15 residues. Trimming stripped 5 bases from V and 3 bases from J, with 17 bases between. CDR3 region: CASRRSSGLHTEAFF. CDR3 DNA sequence: TGCGCCAGCAGAAGATCGTCGGGCCTGCACACTGAAGCTTTCTTT.

This CDR3 is CASSHVLGTESNQPQHF. CDR3 in DNA: TGCGCCAGCAGCCACGTATTAGGGACAGAGAGCAATCAGCCCCAGCATTTT. The V call is TRBV4-1, the J call TRBJ1-5, with 7 bases fitting TRBD1. V trimming: 3 bases; J trimming: 1 base; junction bases outside the gene matches: 9. The CDR3 has 17 residues. Germline CDR1 is MGHRA and CDR2 is YSYEKL.

This clonotype appeared a few times. The chain uses TRBV5-1 and TRBJ1-1; D possibly corresponds to TRBD1 (6 bases). CDR1 is SGHRS and CDR2 is YFSETQ in the germline V gene. Trimming took off 0 bases at V and 7 bases at J, with 13 bases between the two ends. The CDR3 is made up of 14 amino acids. DNA of the CDR3: TGCGCCAGCAGCTTGGCTGGACAGCTGTATGAAGCTTTCTTT. Amino acids: CASSLAGQLYEAFF.

This clonotype was counted only a few times. The CDR3: CASSPGLTYNSPLHF. As DNA, the CDR3 is TGTGCCAGCAGCCCAGGACTCACCTATAATTCACCCCTCCACTTT. The rearrangement links TRBV7-8 to TRBJ1-6; no clear D gene. V was clipped by 5 bases and J by 2 bases, with 10 bases between them. Looked up from germline, CDR1 is SGHVS and CDR2 is FQNEAQ. The CDR3 consists of 15 residues. Combining the CDR3 with reference TRBV7-8 and TRBJ1-6 gives the whole variable domain GAGVSQSPRYKVAKRGQDVALRCDPISGHVSLFWYQQALGQGPEFLTYFQNEAQLDKSGLPSDRFFAERPEGSVSTLKIQRTQQEDSAVYLCASSPGLTYNSPLHFGNGTRLTVT.

The chain has TRBV12-3 or TRBV12-4 and TRBJ1-4; 9 bases agree with TRBD1. After removal of 5 bases from V and 7 bases from J, the junction contained 5 bases not matched to a gene. CDR3 length equals 14 residues. The CDR3: CASSVRDRAEKLFF. CDR3 DNA: TGTGCCAGCAGTGTCCGGGACAGGGCTGAAAAACTGTTTTTT.

The genes are TRBV13 and TRBJ2-3; 7 nucleotides match TRBD1. V lost 3 bases to trimming and J lost 1 base; unmatched junction nucleotides: 7. Germline lookup yields CDR1 PRHDT and CDR2 FYEKMQ (reference sequence). This CDR3 contains 16 residues. This CDR3 is CASSFLTGSRTDTQYF. CDR3 DNA sequence: TGTGCCAGCAGCTTCTTGACAGGGAGTCGCACAGATACGCAGTATTTT.

Of note for this clonotype: It may be a read error: a sequence one base away is much more abundant. This sequence joins TRBV29-1 and TRBJ2-5; 9 bases are a match to TRBD2. CDR1 SQVTM and CDR2 ANQGSEA come from the germline V gene. The CDR3 is 16 amino acids. In DNA form, the CDR3 reads TGCAGCGTTGAAGAAGTAACTAGCGGGTTACAAGAGACCCGGTACTTC. Translation: CSVEEVTSGLQETRYF.

This chain connects TRBV29-1 to TRBJ1-3; D gene ambiguous. CDR1 SQVTM and CDR2 ANQGSEA come from the germline V gene. Trimming took off 4 bases at V and 0 bases at J, with 7 bases between the two ends. The CDR3 totals 13 residues. The CDR3 DNA reads TGCAGCGTTGGGGTTGGCTCTGGAAACACCATATATTTT. Its protein product is CSVGVGSGNTIYF. The complete variable domain, with remaining parts taken from reference TRBV29-1 and TRBJ1-3, reads SAVISQKPSRDICQRGTSLTIQCQVDSQVTMMFWYRQQPGQSLTLIATANQGSEATYESGFVIDKFPISRPNLTFSTLTVSNMSPEDSSIYLCSVGVGSGNTIYFGEGSWLTVV.

The chain combines TRBV6-2 or TRBV6-3 with TRBJ1-2; weak D call: TRBD1 (6 bases). Trimming left V 1 base short and J 3 bases short, with 21 bases between. CDR3 length: 18 residues. The germline V gene has CDR1 MNHEY and CDR2 SVGEGT. CDR3 bases: TGTGCCAGCAGTTACTACTTTGATGGGACACGCCGAGACTATGGCTACACCTTC. As protein: CASSYYFDGTRRDYGYTF.

This clonotype was seen ten or more times. The chain recombines TRBV12-3 or TRBV12-4 with TRBJ1-2; D is ambiguous. The length of the CDR3 is 13 residues. V lost 1 base and J 4 bases, leaving 7 bases between the germline ends. CDR3 bases: TGTGCCAGCAGTTTAGTCCAGGCCTATGGCTACACCTTC. Translated, it gives CASSLVQAYGYTF.

Remarks on this clonotype: A read error is possible here, since a much larger clone lies one base away. This chain connects TRBV12-3 or TRBV12-4 to TRBJ1-2; D is perhaps TRBD1 (5 bases). This CDR3 is 14 amino acids long. The CDR3 sequence is CASSLRVSDYGNTF. In DNA, the CDR3 is TGTGCCAGCAGCCTCAGGGTTTCGGACTATGGCAACACCTTC.

Note on this clonotype: This could be a read error, since a much larger clone is one nucleotide away. The chain has TRBV12-3 or TRBV12-4 and TRBJ2-1; D is ambiguous. The ends were cut back, 0 bases at V and 13 bases at J, with 13 bases in the middle. The CDR3 has 13 amino acids. CDR3 coding DNA: TGTGCCAGCAGTTTAGCGGAAGCTGAGACCCAGTTCTTC. It codes for CASSLAEAETQFF.

This clonotype was seen only a few times. The V call is TRBV5-4, the J call TRBJ2-2, with D tentatively TRBD2 (5 bases). V lost 5 bases, J lost 6 bases, and 20 bases lay in between. The germline CDR1 and CDR2 sequences are SGHNT and YYREEE (reference sequence). CDR3 length: 16 residues. The CDR3 nucleotides are TGTGCCAGCAGTTCCCTCTTGGGAGCTGTGCCCGGGGAGCTGTTTTTT. Encoded protein: CASSSLLGAVPGELFF.

The rearrangement joins TRBV12-3 or TRBV12-4 to TRBJ2-2, with D uncertain. The CDR3 has 15 amino acids. Trimming left V 6 bases short and J 1 base short, with 12 bases between. The CDR3 DNA reads as TGTGCCAGCAGCAAAATGACAATGAACACCGGGGAGCTGTTTTTT. Translation: CASSKMTMNTGELFF.

This clonotype was seen a few times. The V gene is TRBV10-3, the J gene TRBJ1-1; no clear D. Germline CDR1 is ENHRY and CDR2 is SYGVKD. The CDR3 consists of 13 residues. V was pared by 4 bases and J by 4 bases, with 10 bases between. CDR3 sequence (DNA): TGTGCCATCAGTGCGCAACAGTTCACTGAAGCTTTCTTT. It encodes CAISAQQFTEAFF.

The rearrangement links TRBV6-6 to TRBJ1-6, with D perhaps matching TRBD1 (6 bases). Trimming shortened V by 2 bases and J by 10 bases, and 15 bases separated the two germline ends. The CDR3 loop spans 15 amino acids. Germline CDR1 is MNHNY and CDR2 is SVGAGI (reference sequence). The CDR3 DNA follows: TGTGCCAGCAGTTACGGGCGGCAGGGGCCCTCACCCCTCCACTTT. Encoded protein: CASSYGRQGPSPLHF.

The J gene is TRBJ2-1, the V gene TRBV5-5, with 11 bases identical to TRBD2. The CDR3 has 18 amino acids. Germline-derived CDR1 and CDR2 are SGHKS and YYEKEE (reference sequence). V was pared by 0 bases and J by 7 bases, with 12 bases of the junction left unmatched. CDR3 in DNA: TGTGCCAGCAGCTTGGTCGTCATCCTAGCGGGGGGAGGAAATGAGCAGTTCTTC. This gives the protein CASSLVVILAGGGNEQFF.

There are many counts of this clonotype. The rearrangement uses TRBV5-1 and TRBJ1-2; 7 positions agree with TRBD1. The CDR3 is made up of 15 amino acids. Germline CDR1 is SGHRS and CDR2 is YFSETQ. With 4 bases clipped from V and 4 bases from J, the junction kept 10 bases outside the gene matches. The CDR3 is CASSPGQEAFYGYTF. Written as DNA, the CDR3 is TGCGCCAGCAGCCCTGGACAGGAGGCGTTCTATGGCTACACCTTC.

The chain carries TRBV6-5 and TRBJ2-1, with a weak D call TRBD2 (7 bases). The DNA end lines up better with TRBJ2-7; the J call may be wrong. Germline CDR1 is MNHEY and CDR2 is SVGAGI. The CDR3 runs to 15 residues. The DNA for the CDR3 is TGTGCCAGCAGTTACGCGGGGGCCCGGTACAATGAGCAGTACTTC. Translating it yields CASSYAGARYNEQYF.

The gene calls are TRBV18 and TRBJ2-1; D call uncertain. The J call may be mistaken, given a closer DNA end match to TRBJ2-7. This CDR3 is built from 16 residues. Germline V gene data show CDR1 as KGHSH and CDR2 as LQKENI. Here the CDR3 reads CASSPPSSSSYNEQYF. CDR3 coding DNA: TGTGCCAGCTCACCACCGAGCAGCAGCTCCTACAATGAGCAGTACTTC.

This clonotype was counted between two and nine times. The rearrangement joins TRBV20-1 to TRBJ2-4; 9 nucleotides agree with TRBD2. The trim removed 5 bases at V and 1 base at J, leaving 15 bases unmatched. The length of the CDR3 is 18 residues. CDR1 is DFQATT and CDR2 is SNEGSKA in the germline V gene (reference sequence). The CDR3 coding sequence is TGCAGTGCTCTACCTGCTAGCGGGGCGACAGGGGCCAAAAACATTCAGTACTTC. This gives the protein CSALPASGATGAKNIQYF.

V and J are TRBV12-3 or TRBV12-4 and TRBJ1-3; D gene ambiguous. The CDR3 spans 16 residues. V lost 3 bases to trimming and J lost 4 bases, with 16 bases between them. CDR3 DNA sequence: TGTGCCAGCAGTTTCGGTTGGGGAGCGGAGGGAAACACCATATATTTT. It specifies CASSFGWGAEGNTIYF.

This clonotype was picked up a small number of times. This chain connects TRBV5-1 to TRBJ1-1; D is possibly TRBD1 (5 bases). V lost 4 bases to trimming and J lost 4 bases, with 14 bases between them. Looked up from germline, CDR1 is SGHRS and CDR2 is YFSETQ. The CDR3 is made up of 14 amino acids. CDR3 region: CASSHGGSGTEAFF. The CDR3 DNA follows: TGCGCCAGCAGCCACGGGGGGTCCGGCACTGAAGCTTTCTTT. Full variable domain (rest looked up from reference TRBV5-1 and TRBJ1-1): KAGVTQTPRYLIKTRGQQVTLSCSPISGHRSVSWYQQTPGQGLQFLFEYFSETQRNKGNFPGRFSGRQFSNSRSEMNVSTLELGDSALYLCASSHGGSGTEAFFGQGTRLTVV.